These 28 T cell receptor beta chains were all obtained from the same sample, sequenced in a study of CD8+CD57+ T cells in acquired aplastic anemia (dated by TCRdb to 2017 to 2018). Data came from an Illumina HiSeq 2000. Genomic DNA was used as template for profiling of TCR beta VDJ combinations and CDR3 sequences. TCRdb trimmed the raw reads at Q25, called clones with MiXCR and kept productive beta chains. Entries are consolidated by CDR3 protein sequence, retaining the most common genes and DNA. The sample table lists 150,000 to 200,000 distinct CDR3 sequences, roughly 47% of them with a count of one. Around 0.96% of the sample belongs to the ten largest clones. Input material: sorted CD4+, CD8+, or CD8+CD57+ T cells (not recorded which) from PBMCs. Source of these receptors: a human donor in good health.

This clonotype appeared many times. The rearrangement links TRBV5-1 to TRBJ1-6, with D possibly being TRBD1 (5 bases). The CDR3 extends over 15 amino acids. V was trimmed by 4 bases and J by 7 bases, leaving 15 bases between them. Germline V lookup: CDR1 SGHRS, CDR2 YFSETQ. The CDR3 nucleotides are TGCGCCAGCAGCCCGGGACGGAGGATCAATTCACCCCTCCACTTT. This sequence encodes CASSPGRRINSPLHF.

This clonotype was counted many times. The chain is built from TRBV6-5 and TRBJ2-7, with 10 bases lining up with TRBD1. V trimming: 0 bases; J trimming: 3 bases; junction bases outside the gene matches: 5. CDR3 length: 16 residues. Germline values: CDR1 MNHEY, CDR2 SVGAGI. The chain's CDR3 is CASSYSSGTGVYEQYF. In DNA, the CDR3 is TGTGCCAGCAGTTACTCCTCCGGGACAGGGGTCTACGAGCAGTACTTC.

This clonotype has a count of ten or more. This chain uses TRBV2 with TRBJ2-5; either TRBD1 or TRBD2 may supply D (5 bases each). The germline gives CDR1 SNHLY, CDR2 FYNNEI. This CDR3 region has 14 residues. Trimming shortened V by 3 bases and J by 4 bases, and 12 bases separated the two germline ends. In nucleotides, the CDR3 is TGTGCCAGCAGTGATAGAAGTGGGGGAGAGACCCAGTACTTC. This codes for CASSDRSGGETQYF.

This clonotype has ten or more counts. The chain is built from TRBV7-6 and TRBJ2-7, with 10 bases fitting TRBD2. The germline CDR1 and CDR2 sequences are SGHVS and FNYEAQ. Trimming cost V 4 bases and J 4 bases; bases outside gene matches: 4. There are 14 residues in the CDR3. The CDR3 sequence is CASSSSSGGYEQYF. DNA of the CDR3: TGTGCCAGCAGCTCCTCTAGCGGGGGATACGAGCAGTACTTC.

The chain links TRBV24-1 to TRBJ1-2; D is uncertain. V was pared by 5 bases and J by 2 bases, with 8 bases between. Germline loops: CDR1 KGHDR, CDR2 SFDVKD. The CDR3 runs to 13 residues. The CDR3 DNA sequence: TGTGCCACCAGTGGCACAGAAAACTATGGCTACACCTTC. Its protein is CATSGTENYGYTF.

The sample holds many counts of this clonotype. The chain employs TRBV20-1 and TRBJ1-5, with D possibly matching TRBD1 (5 bases). Per germline, CDR1 DFQATT and CDR2 SNEGSKA (reference sequence). Trimming pared 5 bases from V and 1 base from J, leaving 9 bases between. This CDR3 spans 13 amino acids. The CDR3: CSAARDSNQPQHF. For the CDR3, the DNA is TGCAGTGCTGCCCGGGACAGCAATCAGCCCCAGCATTTT.

J is TRBJ1-1 and V is TRBV6-4; D is uncertain. Trimming shortened V by 11 bases and J by 5 bases, and 18 bases separated the two germline ends. Germline CDR1 and CDR2: MRHNA and SNTAGT. The CDR3 extends over 13 amino acids. CDR3 in DNA: TGTGCCTGCTTTGACGGCGGAGGTACTGAAGCTTTCTTT. This translates into CACFDGGGTEAFF.

About this clonotype: A read error may produce the germline difference seen at one junction end. The chain has TRBV4-2 and TRBJ2-3; 11 bases fit TRBD2. The CDR3 covers 19 residues. CDR1 is LGHNA and CDR2 is YNFKEQ in the germline V gene. CDR3 residues: CASRKIGASGRTRTDTQCF. DNA of the CDR3: TGTGCCAGCAGAAAGATCGGGGCTAGCGGGAGGACCCGCACAGATACGCAGTGTTTT.

This clonotype came up a few times. CDR3 protein: CASSLAGQGARGEQYF. In DNA, the CDR3 is TGTGCCAGCAGCTTAGCGGGACAGGGGGCAAGGGGCGAGCAGTACTTC. This chain links TRBV11-1 with TRBJ2-7, with 12 bases that match TRBD1. The CDR3 runs to 16 residues. In germline, CDR1 is SGHAT, CDR2 FQDESV (reference sequence). J gave up 6 bases and V 0 bases, and 6 bases lay outside the gene matches.

This clonotype was counted between two and nine times. A read error may account for a junction end that differs from germline. The chain uses TRBV27 and TRBJ2-5, with D perhaps TRBD2 (6 bases). Germline assignment: CDR1 MNHEY and CDR2 SMNVEV (reference sequence). CDR3 size: 14 residues. Here the CDR3 DNA reads TGTGCCAGCAGTTTATCCCTAGTGGGGGGACCGCAGAACTTC. Amino acid sequence: CASSLSLVGGPQNF.

This clonotype was seen many times. V is TRBV7-3 and J is TRBJ1-1; 7 bases agree with TRBD1. Germline V gene lookup returns CDR1 SGHTA and CDR2 FQGTGA. This CDR3 has 13 amino acids. J lost 4 bases, V lost 4 bases, and 3 bases had no gene match. CDR3 residues: CASSSRGGTEAFF. The CDR3 DNA sequence: TGTGCCAGCAGCTCCAGGGGGGGCACTGAAGCTTTCTTT.

Many counts were recorded for this clonotype. The chain is built from TRBV5-4 and TRBJ1-1, with D maybe TRBD1 (5 bases). Germline V gives CDR1 SGHNT, CDR2 YYREEE (reference sequence). V dropped 3 bases and J dropped 5 bases, with 11 bases sitting between them. This CDR3 is 13 amino acids long. The CDR3 spells CASSSDMGTEAFF. In DNA, the CDR3 is TGTGCCAGCAGCTCGGACATGGGGACTGAAGCTTTCTTT.

In this sample, this clonotype turned up many times. This chain links TRBV7-3 with TRBJ1-1; D not certain. In germline, CDR1 is SGHTA, CDR2 FQGTGA. The CDR3 spans 13 residues. Between the trimmed V and J ends, which lost 1 base and 4 bases, there was a span of 7 bases. CDR3 sequence reads: CASSLMVGTEAFF. In DNA, the CDR3 is TGTGCCAGCAGCTTAATGGTGGGCACTGAAGCTTTCTTT. The whole variable domain, filled in from reference TRBV7-3 and TRBJ1-1, reads GAGVSQTPSNKVTEKGKYVELRCDPISGHTALYWYRQSLGQGPEFLIYFQGTGAADDSGLPNDRFFAVRPEGSVSTLKIQRTERGDSAVYLCASSLMVGTEAFFGQGTRLTVV.

The sample holds many counts of this clonotype. The chain links TRBV10-1 to TRBJ2-2; D could derive from TRBD1 or TRBD2 (6 bases each). Trimming removed 6 bases from V and 3 bases from J, with 14 bases in between. Per germline, CDR1 WNHNN and CDR2 SYGVQD (reference sequence). CDR3 length equals 15 residues. CDR3 coding DNA: TGCGCCAGCAGACAGGGAGGATCCGACACCGGGGAGCTGTTTTTT. It yields the protein CASRQGGSDTGELFF.

This chain links TRBV10-3 with TRBJ2-1; 9 bases fit TRBD2. Losses at the gene ends were 6 bases for V and 10 bases for J; bases not matched to a gene: 13. The length of the CDR3 is 15 residues. Germline assignment: CDR1 ENHRY and CDR2 SYGVKD. This CDR3 reads CAIRASSGTAGEQFF. In DNA form, the CDR3 reads TGTGCCATCAGGGCGTCTAGCGGGACGGCCGGGGAGCAGTTCTTC.

The chain links TRBV4-1 to TRBJ2-1; 8 bases align to TRBD2. This CDR3 comprises 14 residues. Germline V gives CDR1 MGHRA, CDR2 YSYEKL. J was trimmed by 4 bases and V by 4 bases; bases with no gene match: 3. The CDR3 nucleotides are TGCGCCAGCAGCCTTCCTAGCGGGTACAATGAGCAGTTCTTC. As protein: CASSLPSGYNEQFF.

Regarding this clonotype: The germline gene is not matched at one end of the junction; a read error may be the cause. The chain couples TRBV18 to TRBJ1-4; no clear D. Germline CDR1 and CDR2: KGHSH and LQKENI. The CDR3 extends over 15 amino acids. In DNA form, the CDR3 reads TGTGCCAGCTTACCAAACGGCAGAGATAATGAAAAACTGTTTTTT. This encodes CASLPNGRDNEKLFF.

This clonotype was seen many times. The rearrangement joins TRBV6-1 to TRBJ2-7; D is undetermined. Germline CDR1 reads MNHNS; CDR2 reads SASEGT. CDR3 length: 13 amino acids. V was shortened by 6 bases and J by 3 bases, with 12 bases between the two germline ends. CDR3 residues: CASRLARGYEQYF. DNA of the CDR3: TGTGCCAGCAGGTTGGCTCGCGGCTACGAGCAGTACTTC.

This clonotype was found a few times. The chain employs TRBV7-8 and TRBJ1-6; D might be TRBD1 (5 bases). Germline CDR1 reads SGHVS; CDR2 reads FQNEAQ. This CDR3 region has 15 residues. The V gene lost 0 bases and the J gene lost 8 bases, with 11 bases spanning the gap. CDR3 protein: CASSLAGDWDSPLHF. The CDR3 DNA is TGTGCCAGCAGCTTAGCTGGGGACTGGGATTCACCCCTCCACTTT.

The chain is built from TRBV6-1 and TRBJ1-6; 9 bases agree with TRBD1. The CDR3 is made up of 14 amino acids. The germline CDR1 and CDR2 sequences are MNHNS and SASEGT. The trim removed 6 bases at V and 10 bases at J, leaving 7 bases unmatched. The CDR3: CASSEDRGRSPLHF. CDR3 nucleotide sequence: TGTGCCAGCAGCGAGGACAGGGGAAGGTCACCCCTCCACTTT.

This clonotype occurred a few times. The chain joins TRBV7-3 to TRBJ2-7; D uncertain. Germline CDR1 and CDR2: SGHTA and FQGTGA. Trimming took off 7 bases at V and 4 bases at J, with 2 bases between the two ends. CDR3 length: 9 amino acids. This CDR3 reads CASTYEQYF. In nucleotides, the CDR3 is TGTGCCAGCACTTACGAGCAGTACTTC. Filled out from reference TRBV7-3 and TRBJ2-7, the complete variable domain reads GAGVSQTPSNKVTEKGKYVELRCDPISGHTALYWYRQSLGQGPEFLIYFQGTGAADDSGLPNDRFFAVRPEGSVSTLKIQRTERGDSAVYLCASTYEQYFGPGTRLTVT.

In this sample, this clonotype turned up a few times. The germline gene is not matched at one end of the junction; a read error may be the cause. The V call is TRBV12-3 or TRBV12-4, the J call TRBJ2-1; 9 nucleotides match TRBD2. CDR3 size: 15 residues. The CDR3 loop reads CASSLAGVVLNEQFF. The DNA for the CDR3 is TGTGCCAGCAGCTTAGCGGGAGTCGTTTTGAATGAGCAGTTCTTC.

In this sample, this clonotype is medium-sized (0.01 to 0.1%). The CDR3 DNA sequence: TGTGCCATCAGCTGGGACAGGGAAGCGGGCTACACCTTC. It codes for CAISWDREAGYTF. The rearrangement uses TRBV10-3 and TRBJ1-2; 9 bases map to TRBD1. CDR3 length equals 13 residues. Germline V gene data show CDR1 as ENHRY and CDR2 as SYGVKD. V trimming: 6 bases; J trimming: 8 bases; junction bases outside the gene matches: 7.

A word on this clonotype: Just one base apart from a much larger clone, this may be a read error. The chain couples TRBV12-3 or TRBV12-4 to TRBJ1-2; no definite D call. The CDR3 covers 14 residues. The CDR3 DNA sequence: TGTGCCAGCACCATTTTACGTAGGCAGTATGACTACACCTTC. This sequence encodes CASTILRRQYDYTF.

The rearrangement uses TRBV15 and TRBJ2-7, with D unresolved. Trimming removed 0 bases at V and 2 bases at J, with 11 bases between. The CDR3 has 15 amino acids. CDR1 and CDR2 from the germline V gene are LNHNV and YYDKDF (reference sequence). DNA for the CDR3: TGTGCCACCAGCAGAGATATCAGTTACCCCTACGAGCAGTACTTC. It is translated as CATSRDISYPYEQYF.

V is TRBV10-3 and J is TRBJ2-2; D not resolved. There are 15 residues in the CDR3. Trimming removed 2 bases at V and 0 bases at J, with 7 bases between. Germline CDR1 ENHRY, CDR2 SYGVKD. CDR3 in DNA: TGTGCCATCAGTGAGCGTAGTCCGAACACCGGGGAGCTGTTTTTT. Protein product: CAISERSPNTGELFF.

In its sample, this clonotype was seen many times. This rearrangement joins TRBV7-2 to TRBJ1-1, with D possibly matching TRBD1 (5 bases). CDR1 and CDR2 (germline): SGHTA, FQGNSA. The CDR3 is 14 amino acids. The V end lost 3 bases, the J end lost 5 bases, and 13 bases lay between the germline ends. The CDR3 DNA is TGTGCCAGCAGCTTCTCCGGGACGGGGACTGAAGCTTTCTTT. This codes for CASSFSGTGTEAFF.

This clonotype was seen many times. CDR3 amino acids: CSARGTSGRYNEQFF. In DNA form, the CDR3 reads TGCAGTGCTAGAGGTACGAGCGGGAGATACAATGAGCAGTTCTTC. This chain joins TRBV20-1 and TRBJ2-1, with 8 bases identical to TRBD2. With V trimmed by 1 base and J by 4 bases, 6 bases remained unmatched. This CDR3 is built from 15 residues. Germline-derived CDR1 and CDR2 are DFQATT and SNEGSKA (reference sequence).